The present TCR beta chain was sequenced within a study of T cell clones after liver transplantation. Study results and limitations: Rather than being deleted, graft donor-reactive T cells may have moved into the graft.

After removal of 3 bases from V and 4 bases from J, the junction contained 9 bases not matched to a gene. There are 16 residues in the CDR3. The germline V gene encodes CDR1 MNHNS and CDR2 SASEGT. Measured with immunoSEQ multiplex PCR; TCRdb has only the in-frame clones, and not every one. The sample lists 68,000 or so clones, about 80% occurring once. To note about this clone: Its antigen is as yet unknown.

The chain employs TRBV6-1 and TRBJ2-7; 10 positions agree with TRBD2. The source of this sequence is a human donor who received a liver transplant. The specimen comprised CD4+ T cells from blood, sampled before liver transplant. CDR3 amino acids: CASSDLGASGSYEQYF. The CDR3 DNA reads TGTGCCAGCAGTGACCTTGGGGCTAGCGGGAGTTACGAGCAGTACTTC.